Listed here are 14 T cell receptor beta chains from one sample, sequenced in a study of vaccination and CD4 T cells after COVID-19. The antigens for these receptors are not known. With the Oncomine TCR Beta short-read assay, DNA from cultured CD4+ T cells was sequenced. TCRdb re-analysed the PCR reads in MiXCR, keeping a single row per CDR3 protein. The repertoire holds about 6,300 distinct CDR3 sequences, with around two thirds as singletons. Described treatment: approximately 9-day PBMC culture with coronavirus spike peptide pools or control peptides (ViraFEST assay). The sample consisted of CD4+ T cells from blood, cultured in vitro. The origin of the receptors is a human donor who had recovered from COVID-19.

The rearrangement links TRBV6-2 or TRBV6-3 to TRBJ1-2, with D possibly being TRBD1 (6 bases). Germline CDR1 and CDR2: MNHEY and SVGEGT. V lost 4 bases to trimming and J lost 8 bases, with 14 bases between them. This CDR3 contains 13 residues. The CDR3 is CASSSRGQWGYTF. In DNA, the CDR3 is TGTGCCAGCAGTTCCCGCGGACAGTGGGGCTACACCTTC.

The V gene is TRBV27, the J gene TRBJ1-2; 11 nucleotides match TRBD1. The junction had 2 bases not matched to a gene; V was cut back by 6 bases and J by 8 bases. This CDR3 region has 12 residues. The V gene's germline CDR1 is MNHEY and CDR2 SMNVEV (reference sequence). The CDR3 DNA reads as TGTGCCAGCAGGGACAGGGGGCGCGGCTACACCTTC. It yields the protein CASRDRGRGYTF.

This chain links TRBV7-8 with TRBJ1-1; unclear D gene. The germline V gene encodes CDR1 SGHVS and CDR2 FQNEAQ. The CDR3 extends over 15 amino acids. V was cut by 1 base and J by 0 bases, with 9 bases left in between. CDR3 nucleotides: TGTGCCAGCAGCTTAGGTGTAGGGCTGAACACTGAAGCTTTCTTT. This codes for CASSLGVGLNTEAFF. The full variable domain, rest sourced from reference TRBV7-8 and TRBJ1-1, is GAGVSQSPRYKVAKRGQDVALRCDPISGHVSLFWYQQALGQGPEFLTYFQNEAQLDKSGLPSDRFFAERPEGSVSTLKIQRTQQEDSAVYLCASSLGVGLNTEAFFGQGTRLTVV.

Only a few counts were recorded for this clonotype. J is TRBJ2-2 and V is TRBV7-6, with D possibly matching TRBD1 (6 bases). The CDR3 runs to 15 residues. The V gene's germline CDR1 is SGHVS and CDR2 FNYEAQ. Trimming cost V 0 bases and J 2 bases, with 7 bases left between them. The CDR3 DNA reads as TGTGCCAGCAGCTTAGCGGGACACAACACCGGGGAGCTGTTTTTT. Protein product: CASSLAGHNTGELFF.

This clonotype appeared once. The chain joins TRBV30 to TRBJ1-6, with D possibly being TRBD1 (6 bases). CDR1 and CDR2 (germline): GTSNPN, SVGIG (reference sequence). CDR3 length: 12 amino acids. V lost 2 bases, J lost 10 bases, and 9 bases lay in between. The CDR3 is CAWSRGTSPLHF. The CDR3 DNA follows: TGTGCCTGGAGTAGGGGGACCTCACCCCTCCACTTT.

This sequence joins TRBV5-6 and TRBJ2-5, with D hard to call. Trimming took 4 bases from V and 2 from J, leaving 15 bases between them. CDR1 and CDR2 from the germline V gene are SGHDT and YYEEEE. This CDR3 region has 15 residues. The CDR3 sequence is CASSPTGSGQETQYF. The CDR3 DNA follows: TGTGCCAGCAGCCCTACCGGATCCGGTCAAGAGACCCAGTACTTC.

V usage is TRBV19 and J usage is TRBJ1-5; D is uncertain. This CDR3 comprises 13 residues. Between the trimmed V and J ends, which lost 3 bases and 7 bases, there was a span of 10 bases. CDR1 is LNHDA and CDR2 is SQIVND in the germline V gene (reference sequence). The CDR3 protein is CASSMDFIQPQHF. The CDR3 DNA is TGTGCCAGTAGTATGGATTTCATCCAGCCCCAGCATTTT.

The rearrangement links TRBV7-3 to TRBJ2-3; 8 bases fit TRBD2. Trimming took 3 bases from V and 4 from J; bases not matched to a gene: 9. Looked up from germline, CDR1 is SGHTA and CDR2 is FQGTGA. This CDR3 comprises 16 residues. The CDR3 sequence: CASSFQGGRRSDTQYF. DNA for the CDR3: TGTGCCAGCAGCTTTCAGGGCGGGAGGAGGTCAGATACGCAGTATTTT.

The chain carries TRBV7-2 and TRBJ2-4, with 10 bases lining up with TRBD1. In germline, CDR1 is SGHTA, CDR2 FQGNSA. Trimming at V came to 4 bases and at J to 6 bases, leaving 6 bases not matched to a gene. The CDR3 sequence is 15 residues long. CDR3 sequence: CASSSQDRGGNIQYF. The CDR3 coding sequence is TGTGCCAGCAGCTCCCAGGACAGGGGGGGAAACATTCAGTACTTC.

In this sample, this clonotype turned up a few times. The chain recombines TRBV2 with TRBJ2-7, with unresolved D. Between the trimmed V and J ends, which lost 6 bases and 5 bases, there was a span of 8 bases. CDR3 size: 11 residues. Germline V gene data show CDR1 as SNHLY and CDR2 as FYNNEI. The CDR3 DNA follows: TGTGCCAGCAGCCCCTACCACGAGCAGTACTTC. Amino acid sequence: CASSPYHEQYF.

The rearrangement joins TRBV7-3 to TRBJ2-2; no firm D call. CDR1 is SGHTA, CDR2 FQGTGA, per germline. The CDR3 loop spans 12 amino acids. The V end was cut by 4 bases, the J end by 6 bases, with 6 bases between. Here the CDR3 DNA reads TGTGCCAGCAGCTGGTCGTCCGGGGAGCTGTTTTTT. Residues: CASSWSSGELFF.

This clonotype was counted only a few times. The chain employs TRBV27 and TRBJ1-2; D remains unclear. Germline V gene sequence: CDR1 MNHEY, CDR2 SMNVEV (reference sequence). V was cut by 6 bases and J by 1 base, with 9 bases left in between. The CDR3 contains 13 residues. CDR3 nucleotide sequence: TGTGCCAGCAGATCCGGGAGTAACTATGGCTACACCTTC. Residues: CASRSGSNYGYTF.

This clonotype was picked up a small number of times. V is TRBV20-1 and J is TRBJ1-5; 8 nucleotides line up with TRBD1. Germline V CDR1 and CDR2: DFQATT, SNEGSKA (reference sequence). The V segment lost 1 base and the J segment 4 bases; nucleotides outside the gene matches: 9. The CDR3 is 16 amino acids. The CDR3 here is CSARGQGASSNQPQHF. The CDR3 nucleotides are TGCAGTGCTAGAGGTCAGGGGGCGTCTAGTAATCAGCCCCAGCATTTT.

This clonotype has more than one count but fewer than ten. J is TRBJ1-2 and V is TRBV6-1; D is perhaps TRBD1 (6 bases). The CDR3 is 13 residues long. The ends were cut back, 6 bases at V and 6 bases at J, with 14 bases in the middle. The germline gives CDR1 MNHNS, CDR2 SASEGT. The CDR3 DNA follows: TGTGCCAGCAGCGCCGACAGGCTTCATGGCTACACCTTC. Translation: CASSADRLHGYTF.